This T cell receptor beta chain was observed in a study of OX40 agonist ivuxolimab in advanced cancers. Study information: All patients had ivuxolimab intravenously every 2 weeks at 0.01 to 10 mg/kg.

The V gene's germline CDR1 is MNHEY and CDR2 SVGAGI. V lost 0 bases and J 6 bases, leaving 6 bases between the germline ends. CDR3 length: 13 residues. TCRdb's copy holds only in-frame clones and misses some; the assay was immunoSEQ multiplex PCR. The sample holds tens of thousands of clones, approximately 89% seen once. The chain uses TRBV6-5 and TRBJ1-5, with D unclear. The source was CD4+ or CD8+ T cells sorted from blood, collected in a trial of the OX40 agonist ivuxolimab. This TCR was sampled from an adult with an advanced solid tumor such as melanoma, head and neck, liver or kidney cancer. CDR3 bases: TGTGCCAGCAGTTACTCGGGCACTCAGCCCCAGCATTTT. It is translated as CASSYSGTQPQHF.